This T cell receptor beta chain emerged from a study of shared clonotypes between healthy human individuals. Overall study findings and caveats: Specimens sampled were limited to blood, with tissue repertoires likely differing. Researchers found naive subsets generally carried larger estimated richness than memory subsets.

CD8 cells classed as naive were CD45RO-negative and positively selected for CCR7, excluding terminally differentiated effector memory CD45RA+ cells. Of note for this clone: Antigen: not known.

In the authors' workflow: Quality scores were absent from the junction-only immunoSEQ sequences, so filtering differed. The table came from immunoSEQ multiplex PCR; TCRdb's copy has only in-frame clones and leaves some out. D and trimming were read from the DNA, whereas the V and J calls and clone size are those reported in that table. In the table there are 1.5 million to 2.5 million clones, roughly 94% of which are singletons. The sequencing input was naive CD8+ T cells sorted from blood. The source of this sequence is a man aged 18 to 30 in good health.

CDR3 amino acids: CASSQTGILGGEGETQYF. CDR3 in DNA: TGTGCCAGCAGCCAAACGGGTATCCTTGGCGGGGAAGGAGAGACCCAGTACTTC. The rearrangement uses TRBV11-2 and TRBJ2-5; tentatively, D is TRBD2 (6 bases). The germline V gene has CDR1 SGHAT and CDR2 FQNNGV. V was pared by 5 bases and J by 4 bases, with 26 bases between. The CDR3 has 18 residues.